This TCR beta chain was retrieved from a study of blood T cell repertoires in COVID-19. The wider study: From the United States, Italy and Spain came samples of acute and convalescent COVID-19. T cells, B-cell-depleted T cells, or PBMCs provided the cDNA or gDNA that served as material.

Under the authors' procedure: Reference gene primers were amplified, and this amplification served to estimate nucleated cell counts. The table came from immunoSEQ multiplex PCR; TCRdb's copy has only in-frame clones and leaves some out. For V, J and clone size, that table is used; D and trimming come from the DNA. The table lists some 100,000 clones, approximately 91% of them singletons. The CDR3 covers 13 residues. V dropped 0 bases and J dropped 10 bases, with 11 bases sitting between them. CDR1 is SGHRS, CDR2 YFSETQ, per germline. The sample taken for sequencing was peripheral blood. The chain is built from TRBV5-1 and TRBJ1-3; D is perhaps TRBD1 (5 bases). This clonotype was obtained from a woman aged 60-75 years with acute or convalescent COVID-19. CDR3 sequence (DNA): TGCGCCAGCAGCTTGGCCGGAGGGGAAACCATATATTTT. This encodes CASSLAGGETIYF.